This T cell receptor (beta chain) appears in the sequencing data of a study of blood T cell repertoires in COVID-19. Using immunoSEQ multiplex PCR, the repertoire was profiled, and TCRdb retains in-frame clones only, with some absent. The sample contains 360,000 or so clones, around four fifths of which appear only once. Germline lookup yields CDR1 SGHDN and CDR2 FVKESK. V was clipped by 4 bases and J by 5 bases; unmatched bases: 8. This CDR3 has 15 residues. Grouping used clinical history reported by participants in a survey and questionnaire. This chain joins TRBV14 and TRBJ2-3; 8 bases line up with TRBD2. The specimen sequenced was PBMCs or T cells enriched from blood (not recorded which). The TCR sequence derives from a woman aged 45 to 65 who had recovered from COVID-19. CDR3 DNA sequence: TGTGCCAGCAGCCTAAAAGCGGGAGTCTTAGATACGCAGTATTTT. Its protein product is CASSLKAGVLDTQYF.